This TCR beta chain was captured by sequencing in a study of T cell responses to AZD1222 COVID-19 vaccine. About the study: Second-dose groups at about 4 or about 12 weeks were pooled.

CDR3 length: 15 amino acids. Trimming took 2 bases from V and 4 from J, leaving 12 bases between them. Per the germline V gene, CDR1 is SGHVS and CDR2 is FNYEAQ. The protocol was immunoSEQ multiplex PCR, while the TCRdb copy is restricted to in-frame clones and leaves out a portion. Of approximately 130,000 clones detected, 80% to 90% appear once; the ten largest clones hold just under 9.5%. The rearrangement uses TRBV7-6 and TRBJ1-5, with a tentative D call TRBD1 (6 bases). This sequence was found in an adult in good health. The specimen was peripheral blood, collected on day 0 of AZD1222 vaccination. CDR3 in DNA: TGTGCCAGCAGCTTAACGACAGGCCGAAATCAGCCCCAGCATTTT. Protein: CASSLTTGRNQPQHF.